This T cell receptor (beta chain) was found in a study of vaccination effects on CD4 cells after COVID-19. Study in general: Of the BNT162b2 and mRNA-1273 vaccines, participants received two doses of one or the other. Points from the study as a whole: After vaccination of healthy people, only 1 of 255 vaccine-induced clones cross-reacted with common cold coronaviruses.

To note about this clone: Its specificity is unknown.

Only in-frame clones appear in the TCRdb table, and some are missing; sequencing was by immunoSEQ multiplex PCR. The repertoire holds 20,000 to 30,000 clones, roughly 70% seen once, with around a tenth in the top ten. Sequencing was preceded by expansion of antigen-specific CD4+ T cells with viral peptide pools in the ViraFEST assay. Following culture for about ten days, CD4+ T cells were isolated. Nucleocapsid antibodies were negative in the vaccine recipients, who had never had SARS-CoV-2 infection. Here the sequenced sample was CD4+ T cells from PBMCs cultured with HCoV-NL63 spike peptides, taken before COVID-19 vaccination. The sequence was collected from a human donor who received a COVID-19 vaccine.

The CDR3, as DNA: TGTGCCAGCACCCCATGGTACAGGACCTCTGGAAACACCATATATTTT. Its protein product is CASTPWYRTSGNTIYF. The gene calls are TRBV5-6 and TRBJ1-3; D might be TRBD1 (5 bases). Trimming took off 6 bases at V and 0 bases at J, with 16 bases between the two ends. The CDR3 spans 16 residues. In germline, CDR1 is SGHDT, CDR2 YYEEEE.